These 28 T cell receptor beta chains were sequenced from one sample in a study of OX40 agonist ivuxolimab in advanced cancers. Data came from immunoSEQ multiplex PCR; TCRdb stores just in-frame clones and leaves some out. The sample records approximately 76,000 clones, around 85% being singletons. The sample here was CD4+ or CD8+ T cells sorted from blood, taken in a trial of the OX40 agonist ivuxolimab. The receptors originated from an adult with an advanced solid tumor such as melanoma, head and neck, liver or kidney cancer.

The V gene is TRBV6-5, the J gene TRBJ2-7, with D unclear. This CDR3 region has 13 residues. V was clipped by 6 bases and J by 7 bases, with 16 bases between them. The germline gives CDR1 MNHEY, CDR2 SVGAGI. CDR3 coding DNA: TGTGCCAGCAGACCCGCCCCCTCAAGTGAGCAGTACTTC. This encodes CASRPAPSSEQYF.

The chain recombines TRBV25-1 with TRBJ2-5, with D possibly being TRBD1 (6 bases). CDR3 length: 12 amino acids. Germline V gene sequence: CDR1 MGHDK, CDR2 SYGVNS. The germline V and J ends were trimmed by 8 bases and 4 bases, with 11 bases remaining between them. CDR3 DNA: TGTGCCAGCGGACCCAGGGGAGAGACCCAGTACTTC. Its protein product is CASGPRGETQYF. Drawing the rest from reference TRBV25-1 and TRBJ2-5, the complete variable domain is EADIYQTPRYLVIGTGKKITLECSQTMGHDKMYWYQQDPGMELHLIHYSYGVNSTEKGDLSSESTVSRIRTEHFPLTLESARPSHTSQYLCASGPRGETQYFGPGTRLLVL.

This sequence joins TRBV5-1 and TRBJ2-1; D not resolved. Germline V gene data show CDR1 as SGHRS and CDR2 as YFSETQ. There are 15 residues in the CDR3. Between the trimmed V and J ends, which lost 4 bases and 0 bases, there was a span of 11 bases. Written as DNA, the CDR3 is TGCGCCAGCAGCCCACAACAGTACTCCTACAATGAGCAGTTCTTC. Protein: CASSPQQYSYNEQFF.

Details on this clone: Other DNA sequences in this specimen translate into the identical CDR3. V gene TRBV7-2 combines with J gene TRBJ2-7, with TRBD1 matching 8 bases. Unmatched junction bases numbered 6, after V lost 5 bases and J lost 6 bases. Germline V gene lookup returns CDR1 SGHTA and CDR2 FQGNSA. The CDR3 runs 13 residues. The CDR3 loop is CASSPQGAGEQYF. CDR3 DNA sequence: TGTGCCAGCAGCCCCCAGGGGGCCGGCGAGCAGTACTTC.

This sequence joins TRBV6-1 and TRBJ2-3, with D perhaps being TRBD1 or TRBD2 (5 bases each). With 5 bases removed from V and 5 bases from J, the gap between germline ends came to 11 bases. The CDR3 loop spans 13 amino acids. Germline V gene data show CDR1 as MNHNS and CDR2 as SASEGT. In DNA form, the CDR3 reads TGTGCCAGCAGTAGGGAGAGGGGAGATACGCAGTATTTT. Translated: CASSRERGDTQYF.

The rearrangement joins TRBV30 to TRBJ1-5; 8 nucleotides line up with TRBD1. The CDR3 sequence is 15 residues long. The germline gives CDR1 GTSNPN, CDR2 SVGIG (reference sequence). The junction had 11 bases not matched to a gene; V was cut back by 6 bases and J by 4 bases. The CDR3 nucleotides are TGTGCCTGCACTGCACAGGGGGTGGGGAATCAGCCCCAGCATTTT. Amino acid sequence: CACTAQGVGNQPQHF.

This clone was detected only once. This rearrangement joins TRBV5-6 to TRBJ2-6; D may be TRBD1 or TRBD2 (6 bases each). The CDR3 loop spans 15 amino acids. V lost 4 bases, J lost 4 bases, and 12 bases lay in between. Per germline, CDR1 SGHDT and CDR2 YYEEEE. CDR3 loop: CASSRWGAGANVLTF. The CDR3 DNA reads as TGTGCCAGCAGCCGGTGGGGGGCGGGGGCCAACGTCCTGACTTTC.

In this sample, this clone turned up a few times. In nucleotides, the CDR3 is TGTGCCAGCAGCAAAGACAGGACGAGCTCCTACGAGCAGTACTTC. This gives the protein CASSKDRTSSYEQYF. The chain carries TRBV21-1 and TRBJ2-7; TRBD1 is taken as the D call from the table, unchecked against the DNA. TRBV21-1 is noted as a pseudogene. This CDR3 region has 15 residues.

The chain joins TRBV27 to TRBJ2-7, with D possibly matching TRBD2 (6 bases). The germline CDR1 and CDR2 sequences are MNHEY and SMNVEV (reference sequence). V lost 6 bases to trimming and J lost 3 bases, with 15 bases between them. The CDR3 spans 14 residues. CDR3 nucleotides: TGTGCCAGCAGAACGGGGGACTCCTTCTACGAGCAGTACTTC. This sequence encodes CASRTGDSFYEQYF.

This sequence joins TRBV6-1 and TRBJ2-1; 7 positions agree with TRBD1. V was pared by 4 bases and J by 2 bases, with 5 bases of the junction left unmatched. CDR3 length equals 15 residues. Germline V gives CDR1 MNHNS, CDR2 SASEGT. CDR3 in amino acids: CASSGRTGPYNEQFF. As DNA, the CDR3 is TGTGCCAGCAGTGGGAGGACAGGCCCCTACAATGAGCAGTTCTTC.

This chain uses TRBV5-1 with TRBJ2-5; 7 nucleotides agree with TRBD2. Losses at the gene ends were 4 bases for V and 4 bases for J; bases not matched to a gene: 10. Germline V gene lookup returns CDR1 SGHRS and CDR2 YFSETQ. This CDR3 spans 15 amino acids. The CDR3 spells CASSGGQGGIETQYF. DNA of the CDR3: TGCGCCAGCAGCGGGGGTCAGGGAGGGATAGAGACCCAGTACTTC.

The V gene is TRBV10-3, the J gene TRBJ1-2; D is possibly TRBD1 (5 bases). Trimming cost V 5 bases and J 1 base, with 11 bases left between them. There are 14 residues in the CDR3. Looked up from germline, CDR1 is ENHRY and CDR2 is SYGVKD. The CDR3 loop reads CAISTEQVNYGYTF. CDR3 sequence (DNA): TGTGCCATCAGTACTGAACAGGTTAACTATGGCTACACCTTC.

The rearrangement links TRBV1 to TRBJ2-1. TRBV1 is reported as a pseudogene. The CDR3 length is 16 residues. CDR3: CTSSSTCRDRGNEQFF. The CDR3 nucleotides are TGCACCAGCAGCTCTACCTGCCGGGACCGAGGCAATGAGCAGTTCTTC.

The rearrangement joins TRBV30 to TRBJ2-7; D unclear. The CDR3 is made up of 14 amino acids. V was cut by 0 bases and J by 0 bases, with 9 bases left in between. Germline V lookup: CDR1 GTSNPN, CDR2 SVGIG (reference sequence). This CDR3 reads CAWSVGPNSYEQYF. Written as DNA, the CDR3 is TGTGCCTGGAGTGTAGGCCCCAACTCCTACGAGCAGTACTTC.

V usage is TRBV18 and J usage is TRBJ2-7; 10 bases align to TRBD2. Losses at the gene ends were 4 bases for V and 4 bases for J; bases not matched to a gene: 7. The length of the CDR3 is 15 residues. Germline V gives CDR1 KGHSH, CDR2 LQKENI. DNA of the CDR3: TGTGCCAGCTCACTGGCTAGCGGGGGCGAATACGAGCAGTACTTC. Translating it yields CASSLASGGEYEQYF. The whole variable domain, filled in from reference TRBV18 and TRBJ2-7, reads NAGVMQNPRHLVRRRGQEARLRCSPMKGHSHVYWYRQLPEEGLKFMVYLQKENIIDESGMPKERFSAEFPKEGPSILRIQQVVRGDSAAYFCASSLASGGEYEQYFGPGTRLTVT.

This clone showed up just once. This sequence joins TRBV14 and TRBJ1-6; D unresolved. The V end was cut by 1 base, the J end by 4 bases, with 2 bases between. The length of the CDR3 is 13 residues. Germline CDR1 SGHDN, CDR2 FVKESK. CDR3 sequence (DNA): TGTGCCAGCAGCCAAGTTTATAATTCACCCCTCCACTTT. Translated, it gives CASSQVYNSPLHF.

The chain recombines TRBV6-1 with TRBJ2-2, with D maybe TRBD2 (6 bases). The V gene's germline CDR1 is MNHNS and CDR2 SASEGT. This CDR3 comprises 15 residues. Trimming cost V 4 bases and J 2 bases, with 11 bases left between them. CDR3 nucleotide sequence: TGTGCCAGCAGTGTGGAGGGGACCAACACCGGGGAGCTGTTTTTT. Its translation: CASSVEGTNTGELFF.

In this sample, this clone turned up once. The chain links TRBV2 to TRBJ1-5; D might be TRBD1 (5 bases). The germline V gene encodes CDR1 SNHLY and CDR2 FYNNEI. V was pared by 6 bases and J by 4 bases, with 13 bases between. CDR3 length: 14 amino acids. CDR3 in amino acids: CASRSTGGNQPQHF. The CDR3 DNA reads as TGTGCCAGCAGAAGCACCGGGGGGAATCAGCCCCAGCATTTT.

The chain couples TRBV6-1 to TRBJ2-1; TRBD2 matches at 9 bases. The V gene end was trimmed by 6 bases and the J gene end by 7 bases; junction bases not matched to a gene: 10. CDR3 length: 15 residues. Germline-derived CDR1 and CDR2 are MNHNS and SASEGT. Here the CDR3 DNA reads TGTGCCAGCAGATTCCCGGGACTAGCTAGTAATGAGCAGTTCTTC. As protein: CASRFPGLASNEQFF.

This clone was found a few times. The chain uses TRBV2 and TRBJ1-1; D gene unclear. Looked up from germline, CDR1 is SNHLY and CDR2 is FYNNEI. The CDR3 runs 11 residues. V shed 1 base and J shed 12 bases, with 9 bases lying between them. The CDR3 sequence is CASSEETDSFF. Written as DNA, the CDR3 is TGTGCCAGCAGTGAAGAAACTGATTCTTTCTTT. The full variable domain, in which reference TRBV2 and TRBJ1-1 provide the parts outside the CDR3, is EPEVTQTPSHQVTQMGQEVILRCVPISNHLYFYWYRQILGQKVEFLVSFYNNEISEKSEIFDDQFSVERPDGSNFTLKIRSTKLEDSAMYFCASSEETDSFFGQGTRLTVV.

V and J are TRBV5-6 and TRBJ2-2, with D tentatively TRBD2 (7 bases). Trimming removed 0 bases at V and 4 bases at J, with 13 bases between. Germline assignment: CDR1 SGHDT and CDR2 YYEEEE. This CDR3 has 16 residues. CDR3 DNA sequence: TGTGCCAGCAGCTTGGTCGGGGGGCGGGTCACCGGGGAGCTGTTTTTT. This gives the protein CASSLVGGRVTGELFF.

This chain uses TRBV5-1 with TRBJ2-5; maybe TRBD1 (6 bases). The CDR3 covers 17 residues. The germline V gene encodes CDR1 SGHRS and CDR2 YFSETQ. Trimming left V 4 bases short and J 1 base short, with 20 bases between. The CDR3 loop is CASSPTDSRLPQETQYF. In DNA, the CDR3 is TGCGCCAGCAGCCCAACGGACAGCCGTTTGCCCCAAGAGACCCAGTACTTC.

This clone came up once. The genes are TRBV6-6 and TRBJ2-7; the match to TRBD2 covers 9 bases. The CDR3 sequence is 16 residues long. The germline V gene has CDR1 MNHNY and CDR2 SVGAGI (reference sequence). The V segment lost 5 bases and the J segment 1 base; nucleotides outside the gene matches: 9. This CDR3 reads CASSQPGLANSYEQYF. The CDR3, as DNA: TGTGCCAGCAGTCAACCTGGACTAGCGAATTCCTACGAGCAGTACTTC.

The V call is TRBV2, the J call TRBJ2-1, with D unclear. Trimming left V 7 bases short and J 0 bases short, with 22 bases between. The CDR3 extends over 18 amino acids. Germline CDR1 reads SNHLY; CDR2 reads FYNNEI. CDR3 coding DNA: TGTGCCAGCAAGGGCGGCTTAACCGCACTTAGCTCCTACAATGAGCAGTTCTTC. Translation gives CASKGGLTALSSYNEQFF. Supplemented by reference TRBV2 and TRBJ2-1, the full variable domain reads EPEVTQTPSHQVTQMGQEVILRCVPISNHLYFYWYRQILGQKVEFLVSFYNNEISEKSEIFDDQFSVERPDGSNFTLKIRSTKLEDSAMYFCASKGGLTALSSYNEQFFGPGTRLTVL.

This clone was observed a few times. Here the CDR3 DNA reads TGCGCCAGCTATCTAACAGGGTTAGCCAAAAACATTCAGTACTTC. Translated, it gives CASYLTGLAKNIQYF. The J gene is TRBJ2-4, the V gene TRBV10-2, with a tentative D call TRBD1 (6 bases). The germline gives CDR1 WSHSY, CDR2 SAAADI. The V end was cut by 8 bases, the J end by 0 bases, with 14 bases between. The CDR3 totals 15 residues.

The chain carries TRBV11-2 and TRBJ1-4, with D possibly TRBD1 on 6 matching bases. CDR1 is SGHAT and CDR2 is FQNNGV in the germline V gene. Trimming removed 2 bases at V and 6 bases at J, with 19 bases between. This CDR3 comprises 17 residues. CDR3 in DNA: TGTGCCAGCAGCTTAAGCCTCCCAGGGGCCCTCGATGAAAAACTGTTTTTT. Translating it yields CASSLSLPGALDEKLFF.

The chain uses TRBV7-8 and TRBJ2-3; D ambiguous. The germline V gene encodes CDR1 SGHVS and CDR2 FQNEAQ. Trimming stripped 0 bases from V and 5 bases from J, with 9 bases between. The CDR3 totals 14 residues. CDR3 residues: CASSLAQSLDTQYF. CDR3 in DNA: TGTGCCAGCAGCTTAGCGCAGAGTTTAGATACGCAGTATTTT.

This clone came up once. The chain carries TRBV18 and TRBJ1-2; D gene uncertain. Germline lookup yields CDR1 KGHSH and CDR2 LQKENI. Trimming stripped 1 base from V and 6 bases from J, with 9 bases between. This CDR3 comprises 13 residues. The CDR3 reads CASSPQINDGYTF. In DNA form, the CDR3 reads TGTGCCAGCTCACCACAGATTAATGATGGCTACACCTTC.